The rows below give T cell receptor beta chains drawn from one sample of a study of a mutant IDH1 vaccine in newly diagnosed glioma. Here immunoSEQ multiplex PCR was the method, and the copy in TCRdb shows in-frame clones only, minus some. The data hold about 58,000 clones, with about 88% observed a single time. Antigens for these TCRs are unknown. The sequences come from PBMCs, collected from a glioma patient whose treatment included an IDH1 peptide vaccine. The origin of the receptors is a woman between 45 and 60 years old with glioma. CDR3s include the opening cysteine and the closing phenylalanine or tryptophan. Fields, in order: J gene, D gene, clone size, V gene, CDR3 DNA, CDR3 protein. D genes are given only for firm matches. Size is omitted from some rows. Given values are once, few, many or a class for expanded clones.

J: TRBJ2-5
D: TRBD1
size: .
V: TRBV7-9
DNA: TGTGCCAGCAGCTTAAGGCTTGGTGGCACAGGGGGACAAGAGACCCAGTACTTC
CDR3: CASSLRLGGTGGQETQYF

J: TRBJ2-6
D: .
size: .
V: TRBV5-1
DNA: TGCGCCAGCAGGAGCTCTGGGGCCAACGTCCTGACTTTC
CDR3: CASRSSGANVLTF

J: TRBJ1-2
D: .
size: .
V: TRBV27
DNA: TGTGCCAGCAGTTTACGGCAGGAACCCTATGGCTACACCTTC
CDR3: CASSLRQEPYGYTF

J: TRBJ2-3
D: .
size: once
V: TRBV27
DNA: TGTGCCAGCCTGAAATGGGGGGACACAGATACGCAGTATTTT
CDR3: CASLKWGDTDTQYF

J: TRBJ2-1
D: .
size: .
V: TRBV14
DNA: TGTGCCAGCAGCCAAGCGTCCGTGTACAATGAGCAGTTCTTC
CDR3: CASSQASVYNEQFF

J: TRBJ1-5
D: .
size: .
V: TRBV7-8
DNA: TGTGCCAGCAGCTTAGCGTTGGGGGACCCGCATCAGCCCCAGCATTTT
CDR3: CASSLALGDPHQPQHF

J: TRBJ2-1
D: TRBD2
size: .
V: TRBV5-1
DNA: TGCGCCAGCAGCTTACCGGGACTACTATGGAATGAGCAGTTCTTC
CDR3: CASSLPGLLWNEQFF

J: TRBJ2-1
D: .
size: .
V: TRBV19
DNA: TGTGCCACCCGATCACTGACAGTCGGACGCAATGAGCAGTTCTTC
CDR3: CATRSLTVGRNEQFF

J: TRBJ1-1
D: .
size: .
V: TRBV7-9
DNA: TGTGCCAGCAGCTTTAACGGGGGCGCGGGTGTTGAAGCTTTCTTT
CDR3: CASSFNGGAGVEAFF

J: TRBJ1-4
D: .
size: .
V: TRBV15
DNA: TGTGCCACCAGCACGGACACCGAGGAAAAACTGTTTTTT
CDR3: CATSTDTEEKLFF

J: TRBJ1-2
D: .
size: .
V: TRBV7-2
DNA: TGTGCCAGCAGCTTAAACTATGGCTACACCTTC
CDR3: CASSLNYGYTF

J: TRBJ2-1
D: TRBD2
size: .
V: TRBV11-2
DNA: TGTGCCAGCAGCTTAGACGGGACTAGGACGTACAATGAGCAGTTCTTC
CDR3: CASSLDGTRTYNEQFF

J: TRBJ1-1
D: .
size: .
V: TRBV6-5
DNA: TGTGCCAGCAGACCGCAGGGGTACACTGAAGCTTTCTTT
CDR3: CASRPQGYTEAFF

J: TRBJ2-1
D: TRBD2
size: .
V: TRBV11-2
DNA: TGTGCCAGCAGCCCGCGGACTAGCGGTTACGCCTACAATGAGCAGTTCTTC
CDR3: CASSPRTSGYAYNEQFF

J: TRBJ1-2
D: TRBD1
size: few
V: TRBV10-3
DNA: TGTGCCACCAGGGGGGTCCCAGGGGATGGCTACACCTTC
CDR3: CATRGVPGDGYTF

J: TRBJ1-3
D: .
size: .
V: TRBV29-1
DNA: TGCAGCGTTAATATCGGGCCCCTCTCTGGAAACACCATATATTTT
CDR3: CSVNIGPLSGNTIYF

J: TRBJ1-2
D: TRBD1
size: few
V: TRBV5-8
DNA: TGTGCCAGCAGCTTGGGCAGGGGGAACTATGGCTACACCTTC
CDR3: CASSLGRGNYGYTF

J: TRBJ2-7
D: TRBD2
size: .
V: TRBV5-6
DNA: TGTGCCAGCAGCGGGGGACTAGCGGGGTCCTACGAGCAGTACTTC
CDR3: CASSGGLAGSYEQYF

J: TRBJ1-6
D: .
size: .
V: TRBV6-1
DNA: TGTGCCAGCAGTGAAGTTCCGAATTCACCCCTCCACTTT
CDR3: CASSEVPNSPLHF

J: TRBJ2-5
D: .
size: .
V: TRBV5-6
DNA: TGTGCCAGCAGCTCCACAGGAGGGGAGACCCAGTACTTC
CDR3: CASSSTGGETQYF

J: TRBJ1-6
D: .
size: .
V: TRBV4-3
DNA: TGCGCCAGCAGCCAAGACTCGCTGGGGGGTAGGGTTCCCCTCCACTTT
CDR3: CASSQDSLGGRVPLHF

J: TRBJ2-7
D: .
size: .
V: TRBV6-6
DNA: TGTGCCAGCAGTTACTCGACAGGCAGGGGCGAGCAGTACTTC
CDR3: CASSYSTGRGEQYF

J: TRBJ1-1
D: .
size: .
V: TRBV18
DNA: TGTGCCAGCTCATCGGGGGGCACTGAAGCTTTCTTT
CDR3: CASSSGGTEAFF

J: TRBJ1-5
D: TRBD1
size: .
V: TRBV7-2
DNA: TGTGCCAGCAGCTTAGCTGGGACAGGAGCCCTTTATAGCAATCAGCCCCAGCATTTT
CDR3: CASSLAGTGALYSNQPQHF

J: TRBJ1-6
D: .
size: .
V: TRBV7-9
DNA: TGTGCCAGCAGCCTCCAAGGGGGTCGATCACCCCTCCACTTT
CDR3: CASSLQGGRSPLHF

J: TRBJ2-6
D: TRBD1
size: .
V: TRBV5-1
DNA: TGCGCCAGCAGCTCGGGGACAGGGGGGGCTGGGGCCAACGTCCTGACTTTC
CDR3: CASSSGTGGAGANVLTF

J: TRBJ1-6
D: .
size: .
V: TRBV5-6
DNA: TGTGCCAGCAGCTTTTCGGCACGGGAGAATTCACCCCTCCACTTT
CDR3: CASSFSARENSPLHF

J: TRBJ2-7
D: TRBD2
size: .
V: TRBV5-4
DNA: TGTGCCAGCAGCTTTAGCGGGGGGCCCCCCTCCCACGAGCAGTACTTC
CDR3: CASSFSGGPPSHEQYF

J: TRBJ2-7
D: TRBD1
size: .
V: TRBV19
DNA: TGTGCCAGTAGTGCCGGACAGGGGCCTGCCTACGAGCAGTACTTC
CDR3: CASSAGQGPAYEQYF

J: TRBJ2-7
D: .
size: .
V: TRBV28
DNA: TGTGCCAGCAGTCCGACGGGGACCTACGAGCAGTACTTC
CDR3: CASSPTGTYEQYF

J: TRBJ1-1
D: .
size: .
V: TRBV19
DNA: TGTGCCAGTAGTCCTGGACAGAACACTGAAGCTTTCTTT
CDR3: CASSPGQNTEAFF

J: TRBJ2-3
D: TRBD2
size: .
V: TRBV4-3
DNA: TGCGCCAGCAGCCCCTTGGGGGCTAGCGGGGGGGCAGATACGCAGTATTTT
CDR3: CASSPLGASGGADTQYF

J: TRBJ2-3
D: .
size: .
V: TRBV18
DNA: TGTGCCAGCTCACCACCGAGCACAGATACGCAGTATTTT
CDR3: CASSPPSTDTQYF

J: TRBJ2-5
D: TRBD1
size: .
V: TRBV7-9
DNA: TGTGCCAGCAGCTTCCGGGACAGGGTCCAAGAGACCCAGTACTTC
CDR3: CASSFRDRVQETQYF

J: TRBJ2-5
D: .
size: .
V: TRBV5-5
DNA: TGTGCCAGCAGCTCCACAGGGAGAGAGACCCAGTACTTC
CDR3: CASSSTGRETQYF

J: TRBJ2-3
D: .
size: once
V: TRBV5-1
DNA: TGCGCCAGCAGCTTTCAAGGCCCTAGCACAGATACGCAGTATTTT
CDR3: CASSFQGPSTDTQYF

J: TRBJ1-2
D: TRBD1
size: .
V: TRBV6-5
DNA: TGTGCCAGCAGAGTACAGGGGGCCTATGGCTACACCTTC
CDR3: CASRVQGAYGYTF

J: TRBJ1-2
D: .
size: .
V: TRBV14
DNA: TGTGCCAGCAGCCAAGCGGTCAGGGTGGGTGGCTACACCTTC
CDR3: CASSQAVRVGGYTF

J: TRBJ1-6
D: TRBD1
size: .
V: TRBV5-1
DNA: TGCGCCAGCAGCCCCGGGACAGGGAATTCACCCCTCCACTTT
CDR3: CASSPGTGNSPLHF

J: TRBJ2-1
D: .
size: .
V: TRBV5-4
DNA: TGTGCCAGCAGCGGCCGGGACGAGGACAATGAGCAGTTCTTC
CDR3: CASSGRDEDNEQFF